Presented here are 20 T cell receptor beta chains from one specimen sequenced in a study of cytomegalovirus exposure and HLA in healthy donors. PCR amplification relied on 60 Vbeta primers (plus 13 Jbeta primers). The protocol was immunoSEQ multiplex PCR, while the TCRdb copy is restricted to in-frame clones and leaves out a portion. The sample carries roughly 120,000 clones, 76% recorded once. Sequencing was done on a sample of PBMCs. The receptors stem from a young man in good health and CMV-seropositive.

This chain links TRBV7-8 with TRBJ2-6; 12 nucleotides match TRBD1. Germline V gene data show CDR1 as SGHVS and CDR2 as FQNEAQ. There are 18 residues in the CDR3. Germline trimming cut 2 bases from V and 4 bases from J; bases unmatched to any gene: 6. CDR3 nucleotides: TGTGCCAGCAGCTTACCGGGACAGGGGGCACTCGGGGCCAACGTCCTGACTTTC. It specifies CASSLPGQGALGANVLTF.

The CDR3 DNA sequence: TGCGCCAGCAGCTTGGGGAGCACCAGGGGCGAGCAGTACTTC. Translation gives CASSLGSTRGEQYF. The chain uses TRBV5-1 and TRBJ2-7; TRBD1 might be the D (6 bases). Deletions cut 0 bases from V and 6 bases from J, with 13 bases between. Germline V gives CDR1 SGHRS, CDR2 YFSETQ. The CDR3 spans 14 residues.

The CDR3 DNA follows: TGTGCCAGCAGCAAAACCCCCTATAGCGGGGGCCTTTACAATGAGCAGTTCTTC. Residues: CASSKTPYSGGLYNEQFF. The chain combines TRBV2 with TRBJ2-1, with 9 bases identical to TRBD2. This CDR3 has 18 residues. V gave up 6 bases and J gave up 4 bases; unmatched junction bases: 16. CDR1 is SNHLY and CDR2 is FYNNEI in the germline V gene.

The genes are TRBV5-1 and TRBJ2-7; 11 bases map to TRBD1. The CDR3 extends over 15 amino acids. Trimming at V came to 0 bases and at J to 2 bases, leaving 1 base not matched to a gene. The germline V gene has CDR1 SGHRS and CDR2 YFSETQ. CDR3 protein: CASSLEGQGAYEQYF. The CDR3 DNA reads TGCGCCAGCAGCTTGGAGGGACAGGGGGCCTACGAGCAGTACTTC.

The chain couples TRBV5-4 to TRBJ1-2; 7 nucleotides agree with TRBD1. Germline-derived CDR1 and CDR2 are SGHNT and YYREEE (reference sequence). With V trimmed by 5 bases and J by 3 bases, 4 bases remained unmatched. CDR3 length equals 13 residues. As DNA, the CDR3 is TGTGCCAGCAGTCCCGACAGGGACTATGGCTACACCTTC. Amino acid sequence: CASSPDRDYGYTF. The complete variable domain, with remaining parts taken from reference TRBV5-4 and TRBJ1-2, reads ETGVTQSPTHLIKTRGQQVTLRCSSQSGHNTVSWYQQALGQGPQFIFQYYREEENGRGNFPPRFSGLQFPNYSSELNVNALELDDSALYLCASSPDRDYGYTFGSGTRLTVV.

The V call is TRBV19, the J call TRBJ1-2; D is perhaps TRBD1 (5 bases). CDR3 length equals 14 residues. The germline V and J ends were trimmed by 3 bases and 3 bases, with 11 bases remaining between them. The germline CDR1 and CDR2 sequences are LNHDA and SQIVND (reference sequence). CDR3 protein: CASSIADTDYGYTF. CDR3 in DNA: TGTGCCAGTAGTATTGCGGACACGGACTATGGCTACACCTTC.

This clone came up a few times. This chain links TRBV15 with TRBJ2-1; a possible D gene is TRBD2 (5 bases). CDR1 and CDR2 (germline): LNHNV, YYDKDF (reference sequence). The CDR3 has 15 residues. Trimming removed 2 bases at V and 7 bases at J, with 15 bases between. The CDR3 sequence: CATSRPKSGGNEQFF. As DNA, the CDR3 is TGTGCCACCAGCAGACCAAAATCGGGCGGGAATGAGCAGTTCTTC.

The rearrangement links TRBV18 to TRBJ2-7, with 9 bases matching TRBD2. Trimming at V came to 0 bases and at J to 6 bases, leaving 6 bases not matched to a gene. Germline CDR1 KGHSH, CDR2 LQKENI. The CDR3 spans 15 residues. As DNA, the CDR3 is TGTGCCAGCTCACCACCGGGACTAGCAAGATCCGAGCAGTACTTC. The encoded protein is CASSPPGLARSEQYF.

This chain uses TRBV13 with TRBJ2-3; tentative D call: TRBD2 (5 bases). The CDR3 contains 14 residues. Trimming removed 2 bases at V and 6 bases at J, with 12 bases between. CDR1 PRHDT and CDR2 FYEKMQ come from the germline V gene (reference sequence). The chain's CDR3 is CASSLSGERDTQYF. CDR3 bases: TGTGCCAGCAGCTTATCCGGGGAAAGGGATACGCAGTATTTT.

The chain has TRBV14 and TRBJ2-2, with a possible D match to TRBD1 (6 bases). The CDR3 is 16 amino acids. The V gene's germline CDR1 is SGHDN and CDR2 FVKESK. Deletions cut 1 base from V and 6 bases from J, with 15 bases between. CDR3 sequence: CASSQATGFSAGELFF. The CDR3 DNA follows: TGTGCCAGCAGCCAAGCCACAGGGTTTAGCGCCGGGGAGCTGTTTTTT.

The rearrangement links TRBV21-1 to TRBJ2-3; no DNA check was done on the table's D call, TRBD1. TRBV21-1 is classified as a pseudogene. The CDR3 has 18 amino acids. CDR3 region: CASQFSGQGTSSTDTQYF. The CDR3 DNA reads TGTGCCAGTCAGTTCTCGGGACAGGGGACATCTAGCACAGATACGCAGTATTTT.

This sequence joins TRBV13 and TRBJ2-5; 10 nucleotides match TRBD2. V lost 2 bases, J lost 5 bases, and 8 bases stayed unmatched. CDR3 length equals 16 residues. The V gene's germline CDR1 is PRHDT and CDR2 FYEKMQ (reference sequence). The CDR3 spells CASSLIQRGGRETQYF. The CDR3 nucleotides read TGTGCCAGCAGCTTAATACAGCGGGGGGGCCGGGAGACCCAGTACTTC.

The chain carries TRBV6-5 and TRBJ1-2, with D tentatively TRBD1 (6 bases). Germline-derived CDR1 and CDR2 are MNHEY and SVGAGI. V lost 2 bases, J lost 5 bases, and 15 bases lay in between. The CDR3 runs to 15 residues. CDR3 coding DNA: TGTGCCAGCAGTTACACAAACACAGGGATGTATGGCTACACCTTC. Translation: CASSYTNTGMYGYTF.

Here the CDR3 DNA reads TGTGCCAGCACTTTTCCGGGTCGACCCCTCCACTTT. Amino acids: CASTFPGRPLHF. This chain joins TRBV27 and TRBJ1-6; D not resolved. The CDR3 covers 12 residues. Trimming took off 7 bases at V and 12 bases at J, with 13 bases between the two ends. Germline V gene data show CDR1 as MNHEY and CDR2 as SMNVEV (reference sequence).

The chain employs TRBV9 and TRBJ2-5; D might be TRBD2 (7 bases). The CDR3 has 13 residues. Trimming took off 5 bases at V and 4 bases at J, with 12 bases between the two ends. Germline assignment: CDR1 SGDLS and CDR2 YYNGEE. The CDR3 DNA is TGTGCCAGCAGAGGGGGGGGGTCAGAGACCCAGTACTTC. The encoded protein is CASRGGGSETQYF.

Regarding this clone: Germline is not matched at one junction end, which may reflect a read error. The V gene is TRBV6-1, the J gene TRBJ1-3; D uncertain. Germline-derived CDR1 and CDR2 are MNHNS and SASEGT. This CDR3 region has 15 residues. The CDR3 bases are TGTGCCAGCAGGGAAGAAGGGCTAGCGTTGGGCACCATATATTTT. Translation gives CASREEGLALGTIYF.

This clone turned up a few times. At one of its ends the junction is not consistent with the germline gene, which may arise from a read error. The V and J genes are TRBV11-2 and TRBJ1-3; unclear D gene. This CDR3 region has 13 residues. Germline V lookup: CDR1 SGHAT, CDR2 FQNNGV. The CDR3 DNA sequence: TGCGCTGCGGGGATAGGCTCTGGAAACACCATATATTTT. It specifies CAAGIGSGNTIYF.

The chain recombines TRBV7-2 with TRBJ2-5; 9 positions agree with TRBD2. With V trimmed by 1 base and J by 9 bases, 6 bases remained unmatched. Germline lookup yields CDR1 SGHTA and CDR2 FQGNSA. The CDR3 runs 14 residues. The CDR3 DNA reads as TGTGCCAGCAGCTTAGTGGCGGGGGGGCTAGCCCAGTACTTC. Residues: CASSLVAGGLAQYF.

Comment on this clone: Compared with germline, one end of the junction differs, possibly owing to a read error. The chain couples TRBV15 to TRBJ1-2, with D possibly matching TRBD1 (6 bases). CDR3 size: 14 residues. Per the germline V gene, CDR1 is LNHNV and CDR2 is YYDKDF (reference sequence). Here the CDR3 reads CATSRGGGPRDMNF. The DNA of the CDR3 is TGTGCCACCAGCAGAGGGGGGGGCCCCCGGGACATGAACTTC.

V and J are TRBV2 and TRBJ1-2; 10 bases line up with TRBD1. CDR1 is SNHLY, CDR2 FYNNEI, per germline. V trimming: 4 bases; J trimming: 3 bases; junction bases outside the gene matches: 5. CDR3 length equals 15 residues. CDR3 coding DNA: TGTGCCAGCAGTGGACCGGGACAGGGGCACTATGGCTACACCTTC. Its protein is CASSGPGQGHYGYTF.